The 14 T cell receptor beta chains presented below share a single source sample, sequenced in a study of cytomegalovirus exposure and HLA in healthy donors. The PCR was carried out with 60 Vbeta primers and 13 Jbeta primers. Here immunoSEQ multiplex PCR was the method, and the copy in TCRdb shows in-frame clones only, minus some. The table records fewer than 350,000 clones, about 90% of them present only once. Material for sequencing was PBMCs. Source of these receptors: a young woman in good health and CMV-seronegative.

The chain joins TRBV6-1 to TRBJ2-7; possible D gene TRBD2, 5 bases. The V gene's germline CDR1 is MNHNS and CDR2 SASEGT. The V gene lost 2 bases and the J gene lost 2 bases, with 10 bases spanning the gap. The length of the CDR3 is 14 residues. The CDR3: CASSERVGTYEQYF. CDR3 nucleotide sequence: TGTGCCAGCAGTGAACGGGTCGGGACCTACGAGCAGTACTTC.

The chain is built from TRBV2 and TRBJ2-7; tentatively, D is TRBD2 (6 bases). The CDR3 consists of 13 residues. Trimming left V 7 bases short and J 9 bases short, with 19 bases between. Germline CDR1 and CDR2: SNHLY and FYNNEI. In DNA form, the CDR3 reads TGTGCCAGCATCAGGAAGTCCTCGGAGGGGCAGTACTTC. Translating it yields CASIRKSSEGQYF.

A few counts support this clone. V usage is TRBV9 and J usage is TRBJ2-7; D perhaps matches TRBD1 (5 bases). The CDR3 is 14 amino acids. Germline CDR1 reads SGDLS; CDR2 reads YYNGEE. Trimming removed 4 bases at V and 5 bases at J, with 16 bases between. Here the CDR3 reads CASSPADSLDEQYF. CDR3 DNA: TGTGCCAGCAGCCCAGCTGACAGTTTAGACGAGCAGTACTTC.

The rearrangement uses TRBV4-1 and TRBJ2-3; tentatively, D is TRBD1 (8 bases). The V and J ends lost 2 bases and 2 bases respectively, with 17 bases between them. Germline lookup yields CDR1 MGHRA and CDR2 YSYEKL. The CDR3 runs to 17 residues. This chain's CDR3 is CASSQPTGGAFTDTQYF. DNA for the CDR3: TGCGCCAGCAGCCAACCAACAGGGGGGGCCTTCACAGATACGCAGTATTTT.

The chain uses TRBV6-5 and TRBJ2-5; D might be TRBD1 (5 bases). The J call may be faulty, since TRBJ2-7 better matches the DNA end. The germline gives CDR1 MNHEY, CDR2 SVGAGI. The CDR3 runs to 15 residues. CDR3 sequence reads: CASSYSFQGYYEQYF. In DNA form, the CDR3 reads TGTGCCAGCAGTTACTCGTTCCAGGGTTACTACGAGCAGTACTTC.

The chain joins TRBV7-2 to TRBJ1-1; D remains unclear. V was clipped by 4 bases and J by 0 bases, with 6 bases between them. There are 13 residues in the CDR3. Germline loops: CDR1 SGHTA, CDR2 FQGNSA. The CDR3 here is CASSWSMNTEAFF. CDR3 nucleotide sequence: TGTGCCAGCAGCTGGAGCATGAACACTGAAGCTTTCTTT.

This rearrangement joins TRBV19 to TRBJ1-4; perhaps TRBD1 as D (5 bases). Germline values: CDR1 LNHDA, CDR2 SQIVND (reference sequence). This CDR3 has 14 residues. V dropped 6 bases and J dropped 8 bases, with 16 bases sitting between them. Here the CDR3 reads CASRPGGVGEKLFF. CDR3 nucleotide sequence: TGTGCCAGTAGGCCGGGAGGGGTTGGCGAAAAACTGTTTTTT.

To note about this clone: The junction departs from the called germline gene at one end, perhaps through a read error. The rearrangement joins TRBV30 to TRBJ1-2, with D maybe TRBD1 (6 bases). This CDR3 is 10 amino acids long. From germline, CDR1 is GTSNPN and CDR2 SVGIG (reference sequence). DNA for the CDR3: TGTGCCTGTGGGGGTTGGGGGCCACCCTTC. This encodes CACGGWGPPF. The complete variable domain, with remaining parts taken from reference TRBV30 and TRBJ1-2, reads SQTIHQWPATLVQPVGSPLSLECTVEGTSNPNLYWYRQAAGRGLQLLFYSVGIGQISSEVPQNLSASRPQDRQFILSSKKLLLSDSGFYLCACGGWGPPFGSGTRLTVV.

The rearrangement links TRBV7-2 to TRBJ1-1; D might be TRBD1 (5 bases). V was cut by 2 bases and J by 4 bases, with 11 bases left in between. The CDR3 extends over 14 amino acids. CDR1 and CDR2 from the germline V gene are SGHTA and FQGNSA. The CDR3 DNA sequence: TGTGCCAGCAGCTTAAGGGGTTGGGGCACTGAAGCTTTCTTT. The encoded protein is CASSLRGWGTEAFF.

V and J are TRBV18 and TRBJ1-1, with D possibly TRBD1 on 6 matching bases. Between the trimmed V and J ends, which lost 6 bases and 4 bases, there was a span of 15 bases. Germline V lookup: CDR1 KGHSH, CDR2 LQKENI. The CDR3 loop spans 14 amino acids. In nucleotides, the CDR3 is TGTGCCAGCTCCCAGGGAGGGGGGAGCACTGAAGCTTTCTTT. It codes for CASSQGGGSTEAFF. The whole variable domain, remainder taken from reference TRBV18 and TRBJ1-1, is NAGVMQNPRHLVRRRGQEARLRCSPMKGHSHVYWYRQLPEEGLKFMVYLQKENIIDESGMPKERFSAEFPKEGPSILRIQQVVRGDSAAYFCASSQGGGSTEAFFGQGTRLTVV.

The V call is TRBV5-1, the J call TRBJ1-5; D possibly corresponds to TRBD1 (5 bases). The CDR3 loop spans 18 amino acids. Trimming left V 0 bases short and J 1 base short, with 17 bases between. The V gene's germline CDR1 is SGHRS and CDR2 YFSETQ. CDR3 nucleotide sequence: TGCGCCAGCAGCTTGGTACCCGGGACGGGGGGAAGCAATCAGCCCCAGCATTTT. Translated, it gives CASSLVPGTGGSNQPQHF.

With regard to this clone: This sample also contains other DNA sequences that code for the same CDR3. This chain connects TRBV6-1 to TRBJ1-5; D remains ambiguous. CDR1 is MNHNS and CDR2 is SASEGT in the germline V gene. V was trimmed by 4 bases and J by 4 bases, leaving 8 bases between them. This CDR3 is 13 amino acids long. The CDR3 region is CASSAVRNQPQHF. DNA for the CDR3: TGTGCCAGCAGTGCGGTGAGGAATCAGCCCCAGCATTTT.

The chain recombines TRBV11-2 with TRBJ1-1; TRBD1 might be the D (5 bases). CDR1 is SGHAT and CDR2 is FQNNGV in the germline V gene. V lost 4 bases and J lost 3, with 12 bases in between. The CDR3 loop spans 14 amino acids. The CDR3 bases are TGTGCCAGCAGCTGGGGTGGGGGGTACACTGAAGCTTTCTTT. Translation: CASSWGGGYTEAFF.

CDR3 in amino acids: CASWVGATNEKLFF. CDR3 sequence (DNA): TGTGCCAGCTGGGTCGGGGCAACTAATGAAAAACTGTTTTTT. The J gene is TRBJ1-4, the V gene TRBV2; D unclear. V shed 8 bases and J shed 0 bases, with 10 bases lying between them. The CDR3 consists of 14 residues. Germline V gene sequence: CDR1 SNHLY, CDR2 FYNNEI.